The entry below gives a single T cell receptor (beta chain) sequence along with its context. The junction does not match germline at one end; this may be a read error. Among Cohort 3 donors, those recovered had two negative PCRs, clearance, or symptom resolution. This sample was included in a study of blood T cell repertoires in COVID-19. The V gene's germline CDR1 is SSHAT and CDR2 FNYEAQ (reference sequence). CDR3 length: 15 residues. As originally analysed: By means of reference gene primer amplification, nucleated cell counts were estimated. TCRdb's table, derived via immunoSEQ multiplex PCR, lists solely in-frame clones and lacks some. V, J and clone size are taken as reported in that table, and D and trimming were inferred from the DNA itself. The sample lists 250,000 or so clones; 80% to 85% were seen once.

The V gene is TRBV7-7, the J gene TRBJ2-2, with D perhaps TRBD2 (6 bases). This TCR derives from a man aged 50 to 60 who had recovered from COVID-19. Sequencing was performed on PBMCs or T cells enriched from blood (not recorded which). CDR3 nucleotides: TGTGCTAGCAGCTTATCCGGGGGTGCCACCGGGGAGCTGTTTTTT. Translation: CASSLSGGATGELFF.